This T cell receptor beta chain was recovered during a study of T cells in localized non-small cell lung cancer. Study-wide results and limits: The study linked higher blood T cell density to longer overall survival. Uninvolved adjacent lung showed peak T cell clonality, exceeding tumor. Sequencing involved a lone tumor region, leaving heterogeneity possible. Turning up in adjacent lung were a median about 56 of the top 100 tumor clones.

A note on this clone: The antigen remains undetermined.

The CDR3 consists of 16 residues. V lost 0 bases to trimming and J lost 4 bases; unmatched junction nucleotides: 5. Germline V gene sequence: CDR1 LNHDA, CDR2 SQIVND (reference sequence). Method: immunoSEQ multiplex PCR; TCRdb's copy keeps in-frame clones and lacks some. Here the sample spans around 39,000 clones, over 75% being singletons. The rearrangement links TRBV19 to TRBJ1-2; 10 bases are a match to TRBD1. Material: peripheral blood, obtained before any cancer treatment. This TCR came from a woman aged 40-69 years with stage I lung adenocarcinoma. Written as DNA, the CDR3 is TGTGCCAGTAGTATAGATCGGACAGGGGGTCTCTATGGCTACACCTTC. It codes for CASSIDRTGGLYGYTF.